This TCR beta chain originates from a study of blood T cell repertoires in COVID-19. As for the study in general: COVID-19 samples from acute and convalescent phases originated in the United States, Italy and Spain. T cells, B-cell-depleted T cells, or PBMCs provided the cDNA or gDNA that served as material.

This CDR3 is 12 amino acids long. V was pared by 3 bases and J by 3 bases, with 5 bases between. Looked up from germline, CDR1 is MNHNS and CDR2 is SASEGT. The Seattle patients, enrolled during active infection, were followed longitudinally. Original handling: Nucleated cell counts were estimated from reference gene primer amplification. Assay used: immunoSEQ multiplex PCR; TCRdb lists only in-frame clones, some missing. V, J and clone size reflect that table, while D and trimming were determined from the DNA. In the table there are 150,000 to 200,000 clones, roughly nine tenths of which are singletons.

This receptor was identified in an older woman with COVID-19, enrolled during active disease. V usage is TRBV6-1 and J usage is TRBJ1-2; D not resolved. The specimen sequenced was peripheral blood. The CDR3 DNA follows: TGTGCCAGCAGTGACACATACTATGGCTACACCTTC. This gives the protein CASSDTYYGYTF.